The subject of this entry is one T cell receptor beta chain. What it recognizes is unknown. This record comes from a study of T-cell memory formation after mild COVID-19. Study-wide background: The two donors had largely donor-specific TCR clusters.

Germline lookup yields CDR1 SGHTA and CDR2 FQGNSA. The CDR3 runs 12 residues. The V end lost 5 bases, the J end lost 3 bases, and 8 bases lay between the germline ends. TCR alpha and TCR beta cDNA libraries carrying sample barcodes and UMIs were produced by 5'RACE using constant-segment primers. TCRdb ran MiXCR on the 5' RACE reads and lists one entry per CDR3 protein. The sample yields about 320,000 distinct CDR3 sequences, around 15% seen once. Study-level points and caveats: For contracting clones, CD4+ ones sat mainly in CM and EM, CD8+ in EMRA.

The TCR originated in a young man who had mild COVID-19 (a few samples of this study predate the infection). Cell type and time point are not known. Sequences were obtained from PBMCs or a T cell subset sorted from them (not recorded which). The rearrangement uses TRBV7-2 and TRBJ2-7; D unresolved. Written as DNA, the CDR3 is TGTGCCAGCAGCCCCACAAACTACGAGCAGTACTTC. Translation: CASSPTNYEQYF.